The clone carrying this TCR beta chain has just one count. Time point specified: baseline, week 1 (first vaccination visit). Treatment defined: pre-vaccination baseline after standard-of-care therapy. The CDR3 contains 16 residues. The germline V gene encodes CDR1 MNHNY and CDR2 SVGAGI (reference sequence). The junction had 8 bases not matched to a gene; V was cut back by 2 bases and J by 5 bases. Repertoires were generated with immunoSEQ multiplex PCR, while TCRdb's copy carries only in-frame clones and drops some. The sample records tens of thousands of clones, more than 90% being singletons. This entry belongs to a study of a mutant IDH1 vaccine in newly diagnosed glioma.

V gene TRBV6-6 combines with J gene TRBJ2-3; TRBD2 matches 9 bases. The sequence was obtained from a young man with glioma. Sample: PBMCs, taken from a glioma patient treated with radiotherapy, temozolomide or both. The CDR3 sequence: CASSYLLAGAGDTQYF. The CDR3 region has the DNA TGTGCCAGCAGTTACCTCTTAGCGGGGGCGGGAGATACGCAGTATTTT.